The 6 T cell receptor beta chains listed next were all sequenced from one sample in a study of cytomegalovirus exposure and HLA in healthy donors. The PCR contained 60 Vbeta and 13 Jbeta primers. Measured with immunoSEQ multiplex PCR; TCRdb has only the in-frame clones, and not every one. The sample has 140,000 to 150,000 clones; roughly four fifths are singletons. Sequencing was carried out using PBMCs. The source is a woman in her sixties in good health and CMV-seropositive.

The gene calls are TRBV9 and TRBJ2-3, with 9 bases aligning to TRBD2. CDR3 length: 17 residues. V lost 0 bases and J lost 5; bases outside the gene matches: 10. Germline V gives CDR1 SGDLS, CDR2 YYNGEE. CDR3 nucleotide sequence: TGTGCCAGCAGCGTAGCTGGGAGCGGGAGGTCCGTAGATACGCAGTATTTT. Translated, it gives CASSVAGSGRSVDTQYF.

The rearrangement links TRBV2 to TRBJ2-2; D ambiguous. Germline CDR1 and CDR2: SNHLY and FYNNEI. CDR3 length equals 15 residues. Deletions cut 4 bases from V and 4 bases from J, with 13 bases between. CDR3 protein: CASSATPRPTGELFF. In DNA, the CDR3 is TGTGCCAGCAGTGCGACCCCGAGGCCCACCGGGGAGCTGTTTTTT. The whole variable domain, filled in from reference TRBV2 and TRBJ2-2, reads EPEVTQTPSHQVTQMGQEVILRCVPISNHLYFYWYRQILGQKVEFLVSFYNNEISEKSEIFDDQFSVERPDGSNFTLKIRSTKLEDSAMYFCASSATPRPTGELFFGEGSRLTVL.

J is TRBJ2-2 and V is TRBV19; D remains ambiguous. The CDR3 is made up of 15 amino acids. Germline CDR1 and CDR2: LNHDA and SQIVND (reference sequence). V was pared by 3 bases and J by 2 bases, with 10 bases between. The CDR3: CASSIQISNTGELFF. The CDR3 DNA reads TGTGCCAGTAGTATCCAGATTTCCAACACCGGGGAGCTGTTTTTT. Based on the CDR3 plus reference TRBV19 and TRBJ2-2, the full variable domain is DGGITQSPKYLFRKEGQNVTLSCEQNLNHDAMYWYRQDPGQGLRLIYYSQIVNDFQKGDIAEGYSVSREKKESFPLTVTSAQKNPTAFYLCASSIQISNTGELFFGEGSRLTVL.

This chain uses TRBV27 with TRBJ2-1; 9 bases agree with TRBD2. Germline CDR1 MNHEY, CDR2 SMNVEV (reference sequence). Trimming cost V 2 bases and J 6 bases; bases outside gene matches: 8. The CDR3 covers 16 residues. The CDR3 protein is CASSLGLAGPFNEQFF. The CDR3 region has the DNA TGTGCCAGCAGTTTAGGGCTAGCGGGGCCCTTCAATGAGCAGTTCTTC.

This clone was counted a few times. The chain uses TRBV19 and TRBJ1-1, with no clear D. Trimming shortened V by 3 bases and J by 2 bases, and 10 bases separated the two germline ends. CDR1 is LNHDA and CDR2 is SQIVND in the germline V gene (reference sequence). The CDR3 sequence is 14 residues long. The CDR3 DNA is TGTGCCAGTAGTATGACCGGAGTTAACACTGAAGCTTTCTTT. It codes for CASSMTGVNTEAFF.

Only a few counts were recorded for this clone. The DNA for the CDR3 is TGTGCCTGGACTCGGGACAGGGGGCCCCGTTCGAGTGAAAAACTGTTTTTT. Residues: CAWTRDRGPRSSEKLFF. The chain links TRBV30 to TRBJ1-4; 12 bases are a match to TRBD1. From germline, CDR1 is GTSNPN and CDR2 SVGIG (reference sequence). The CDR3 spans 17 residues. The ends lost 4 bases at V and 7 bases at J; junction bases unmatched: 13.